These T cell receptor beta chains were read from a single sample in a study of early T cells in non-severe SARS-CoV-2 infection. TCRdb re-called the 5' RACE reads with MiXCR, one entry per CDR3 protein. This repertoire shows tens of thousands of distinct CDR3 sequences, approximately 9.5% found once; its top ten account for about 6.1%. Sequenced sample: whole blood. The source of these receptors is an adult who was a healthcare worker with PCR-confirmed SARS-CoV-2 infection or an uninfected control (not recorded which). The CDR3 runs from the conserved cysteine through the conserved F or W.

CASGSRVRSGNTIYF,TRBV9,TRBJ1-3
CASSYTGANTGELFF,TRBV6-6,TRBJ2-2
CASSPGGQGGEQYF,TRBV18,TRBJ2-7
CASSLAGENTQYF,TRBV11-2,TRBJ2-3
CASSVGQGNYGYTF,TRBV9,TRBJ1-2
CASSTWDDSYEQYF,TRBV9,TRBJ2-7
CASNQGLVAQYF,TRBV10-2,TRBJ2-5
CALALRDIYNEQFF,TRBV30,TRBJ2-1
CSVRITEAFF,TRBV29-1,TRBJ1-1
CATSPAGGDTYEQYF,TRBV24-1,TRBJ2-7
CASSYLTSGDEQFF,TRBV6-6,TRBJ2-1
CASGTGGDTDTQYF,TRBV28,TRBJ2-3
CASSFARNTEAFF,TRBV5-6,TRBJ1-1
CASSFLLIGSDRGNSPLHF,TRBV12-3/TRBV12-4,TRBJ1-6
CASSLANYGYTF,TRBV7-9,TRBJ1-2
CASSPRRDQDYGYTF,TRBV19,TRBJ1-2
CASSSTARVERSYNEQFF,TRBV7-9,TRBJ2-1
CASSLEKDTEAFF,TRBV7-2,TRBJ1-1
CASSLVGGYSPLHF,TRBV5-1,TRBJ1-6
CSAGDRNYGYTF,TRBV29-1,TRBJ1-2
CSARPQLPSSEQYF,TRBV20-1,TRBJ2-7
CASSQGTSGMTDTQYF,TRBV12-3/TRBV12-4,TRBJ2-3
CASTGAGSTDTQYF,TRBV10-2,TRBJ2-3
CASSQTGTGREKLFF,TRBV27,TRBJ1-4
CASSRARATNEKLFF,TRBV19,TRBJ1-4
CSGGSPNTGELFF,TRBV20-1,TRBJ2-2
CASSQQGLTQYF,TRBV7-3,TRBJ2-3
CASSQQGGLAGAVEQFF,TRBV4-1,TRBJ2-1